These 22 T cell receptor beta chains came from one sample sequenced in a study of OX40 agonist ivuxolimab in advanced cancers. Some clones are missing from TCRdb's copy, which holds only in-frame ones; the method was immunoSEQ multiplex PCR. The data hold 100,000 to 150,000 clones, with 85% to 95% observed a single time. The sample here was CD4+ or CD8+ T cells sorted from blood, taken in a trial of the OX40 agonist ivuxolimab. These receptors all come from an adult with an advanced solid tumor such as melanoma, head and neck, liver or kidney cancer.

The chain is built from TRBV2 and TRBJ1-5, with 9 bases that match TRBD1. The CDR3 is 14 residues long. The ends lost 2 bases at V and 5 bases at J; junction bases unmatched: 1. Germline V CDR1 and CDR2: SNHLY, FYNNEI. The CDR3 reads CASSERTGDQPQHF. As DNA, the CDR3 is TGTGCCAGCAGTGAAAGGACAGGGGATCAGCCCCAGCATTTT.

A single count supports this clone. The chain uses TRBV5-4 and TRBJ2-7, with a tentative D call TRBD2 (6 bases). In germline, CDR1 is SGHNT, CDR2 YYREEE (reference sequence). The CDR3 extends over 15 amino acids. Between the trimmed V and J ends, which lost 3 bases and 3 bases, there was a span of 16 bases. The CDR3, as DNA: TGTGCCAGCAGCTCCCCCTCAGCGGGCAACTACGAGCAGTACTTC. Translating gives CASSSPSAGNYEQYF. The complete variable domain, with remaining parts taken from reference TRBV5-4 and TRBJ2-7, reads ETGVTQSPTHLIKTRGQQVTLRCSSQSGHNTVSWYQQALGQGPQFIFQYYREEENGRGNFPPRFSGLQFPNYSSELNVNALELDDSALYLCASSSPSAGNYEQYFGPGTRLTVT.

Notes on this clone: At one end the junction does not follow the germline gene, possibly because of a read error. The chain combines TRBV6-6 with TRBJ2-7; D unresolved. Per germline, CDR1 MNHNY and CDR2 SVGAGI (reference sequence). There are 11 residues in the CDR3. The DNA of the CDR3 is TGTGCCAGCAGTGACTCCTACGAGCAGTACTTC. It is translated as CASSDSYEQYF.

This chain connects TRBV5-4 to TRBJ2-3; 10 nucleotides line up with TRBD2. The V gene's germline CDR1 is SGHNT and CDR2 YYREEE (reference sequence). The CDR3 has 17 amino acids. V was pared by 5 bases and J by 0 bases, with 9 bases of the junction left unmatched. The chain's CDR3 is CASRRAGTSVSTDTQYF. For the CDR3, the DNA is TGTGCCAGCAGGAGGGCTGGGACTAGCGTCAGCACAGATACGCAGTATTTT.

The CDR3, as DNA: TGTGCCAGCAGCTTAACTGGCGGGAGATTGGACGAGCAGTACTTC. Translation gives CASSLTGGRLDEQYF. The chain uses TRBV11-2 and TRBJ2-7; 7 bases line up with TRBD2. CDR3 length: 15 residues. With V trimmed by 2 bases and J by 5 bases, 9 bases remained unmatched. The germline V gene encodes CDR1 SGHAT and CDR2 FQNNGV.

The rearrangement joins TRBV9 to TRBJ1-1; TRBD1 matches 10 bases. Trimming took 0 bases from V and 4 from J; bases not matched to a gene: 6. CDR1 and CDR2 from the germline V gene are SGDLS and YYNGEE. This CDR3 comprises 16 residues. This chain's CDR3 is CASSVGYGTGVTEAFF. Here the CDR3 DNA reads TGTGCCAGCAGCGTAGGTTACGGGACAGGGGTCACTGAAGCTTTCTTT.

V usage is TRBV10-1 and J usage is TRBJ2-3; 7 nucleotides align to TRBD1. Per the germline V gene, CDR1 is WNHNN and CDR2 is SYGVQD (reference sequence). This CDR3 has 15 amino acids. The trim removed 5 bases at V and 2 bases at J, leaving 7 bases unmatched. The CDR3 is CASSHRDSATDTQYF. The CDR3 DNA reads TGCGCCAGCAGTCACCGGGACAGCGCCACAGATACGCAGTATTTT.

J is TRBJ2-5 and V is TRBV28; D uncertain. CDR1 and CDR2 (germline): MDHEN, SYDVKM. The CDR3 spans 15 residues. V was clipped by 1 base and J by 0 bases, with 9 bases between them. The CDR3 coding sequence is TGTGCCAGCAGTTTATACGGCAGCGACCAAGAGACCCAGTACTTC. This codes for CASSLYGSDQETQYF.

Notes on this clone: In this CDR3 the conserved last residue, phenylalanine or tryptophan, is missing, so a read error is likely. V usage is TRBV27 and J usage is TRBJ1-2; no clear D gene. Per the germline V gene, CDR1 is MNHEY and CDR2 is SMNVEV (reference sequence). The CDR3 is made up of 14 amino acids. Between the trimmed V and J ends, which lost 5 bases and 2 bases, there was a span of 12 bases. CDR3 residues: CASSPTGRNYGYTL. The CDR3 coding sequence is TGTGCCAGCAGTCCCACCGGGCGGAACTATGGCTACACCCTC.

The chain employs TRBV9 and TRBJ2-3; D might be TRBD1 (6 bases). V lost 0 bases, J lost 2 bases, and 16 bases lay in between. CDR1 and CDR2 (germline): SGDLS, YYNGEE. CDR3 length: 17 residues. The CDR3 reads CASSVASSTGLTDTQYF. CDR3 in DNA: TGTGCCAGCAGCGTAGCTTCGTCGACAGGACTCACAGATACGCAGTATTTT.

The rearrangement uses TRBV27 and TRBJ2-7; D is uncertain. This CDR3 contains 14 residues. Germline V CDR1 and CDR2: MNHEY, SMNVEV (reference sequence). Trimming shortened V by 6 bases and J by 7 bases, and 19 bases separated the two germline ends. CDR3 in DNA: TGTGCCAGCAGACTCCGATCCTTGTCTGGGGAGCAGTACTTC. Amino acids: CASRLRSLSGEQYF.

V gene TRBV6-1 combines with J gene TRBJ2-7, with TRBD2 matching over 10 bases. Trimming cost V 6 bases and J 3 bases; bases outside gene matches: 17. This CDR3 region has 18 residues. Per the germline V gene, CDR1 is MNHNS and CDR2 is SASEGT. Written as DNA, the CDR3 is TGTGCCAGCAGCGAAATACCTTTAGGACGGACTAGCGGCTACGAGCAGTACTTC. As protein: CASSEIPLGRTSGYEQYF.

The V gene is TRBV2, the J gene TRBJ2-1; 7 bases match TRBD1. Trimming took 6 bases from V and 4 from J; bases not matched to a gene: 9. The germline gives CDR1 SNHLY, CDR2 FYNNEI. This CDR3 region has 15 residues. The chain's CDR3 is CASSPGQTYYNEQFF. The CDR3 bases are TGTGCCAGCAGCCCGGGACAGACTTATTACAATGAGCAGTTCTTC.

The chain has TRBV7-9 and TRBJ2-7, with 7 positions matching TRBD1. The germline V gene has CDR1 SEHNR and CDR2 FQNEAQ (reference sequence). The CDR3 is 14 amino acids. The V gene end was trimmed by 8 bases and the J gene end by 2 bases; junction bases not matched to a gene: 9. CDR3 coding DNA: TGTGCCAGCTGCCCCCGGGACAGTCCCTACGAGCAGTACTTC. Residues: CASCPRDSPYEQYF.

The CDR3 nucleotides read TGCGCCAGCAGTCCTACCGGGACCCTGAGCTCCTACGAGCAGTACTTC. Residues: CASSPTGTLSSYEQYF. This chain joins TRBV4-1 and TRBJ2-7; perhaps D is TRBD1 or TRBD2 (5 bases each). Trimming left V 6 bases short and J 0 bases short, with 18 bases between. This CDR3 region has 16 residues. Germline V gene sequence: CDR1 MGHRA, CDR2 YSYEKL.

V and J are TRBV5-5 and TRBJ1-4, with 7 nucleotides matching TRBD1. The trim removed 5 bases at V and 8 bases at J, leaving 12 bases unmatched. The CDR3 loop spans 15 amino acids. Germline assignment: CDR1 SGHKS and CDR2 YYEKEE (reference sequence). CDR3 sequence: CASSQPRTGQEKLFF. Written as DNA, the CDR3 is TGTGCCAGCAGTCAGCCTCGGACAGGTCAAGAAAAACTGTTTTTT.

The genes are TRBV7-2 and TRBJ2-7, with 13 bases aligning to TRBD2. CDR1 SGHTA and CDR2 FQGNSA come from the germline V gene. V shed 5 bases, J shed 11 bases, and the junction held 15 bases outside the gene matches. CDR3 size: 16 residues. CDR3 loop: CASSPGTSGARNSKYF. In DNA, the CDR3 is TGTGCCAGCAGCCCAGGGACTAGCGGGGCCCGGAACAGCAAGTACTTC.

V is TRBV6-5 and J is TRBJ2-4; tentatively, D is TRBD1 or TRBD2 (6 bases each). The CDR3 covers 13 residues. The V end lost 9 bases, the J end lost 6 bases, and 15 bases lay between the germline ends. Germline-derived CDR1 and CDR2 are MNHEY and SVGAGI. This chain's CDR3 is CASVGGWGNIQYF. The CDR3, as DNA: TGTGCCAGTGTCGGGGGCTGGGGAAACATTCAGTACTTC.

The chain is built from TRBV9 and TRBJ2-7, with TRBD2 identical over 7 bases. This CDR3 is built from 16 residues. Germline CDR1 is SGDLS and CDR2 is YYNGEE. Trimming at V came to 3 bases and at J to 2 bases, leaving 11 bases not matched to a gene. DNA for the CDR3: TGTGCCAGCAGCGCAACCGGGGCTAGCGGTCCCTACGAGCAGTACTTC. Its translation: CASSATGASGPYEQYF.

The rearrangement links TRBV2 to TRBJ1-3, with 7 bases that match TRBD1. This CDR3 contains 13 residues. Looked up from germline, CDR1 is SNHLY and CDR2 is FYNNEI. Unmatched junction bases numbered 3, after V lost 6 bases and J lost 4 bases. The CDR3 DNA sequence: TGTGCCAGCAGGGGGACAGCAGGAAACACCATATATTTT. Its translation is CASRGTAGNTIYF.

The V gene is TRBV11-2, the J gene TRBJ2-5; D remains ambiguous. Germline assignment: CDR1 SGHAT and CDR2 FQNNGV. The V end lost 6 bases, the J end lost 4 bases, and 18 bases lay between the germline ends. The CDR3 covers 15 residues. Here the CDR3 reads CASSSRVASVETQYF. The CDR3, as DNA: TGTGCCAGCAGTTCTAGGGTCGCAAGCGTAGAGACCCAGTACTTC.

The chain carries TRBV9 and TRBJ1-2, with 9 bases lining up with TRBD1. The CDR3 totals 15 residues. J lost 10 bases, V lost 4 bases, and 14 bases had no gene match. The germline CDR1 and CDR2 sequences are SGDLS and YYNGEE. CDR3 amino acids: CASSPRDRVGSDYTF. The DNA for the CDR3 is TGTGCCAGCAGCCCACGGGACAGGGTGGGTTCTGACTACACCTTC.